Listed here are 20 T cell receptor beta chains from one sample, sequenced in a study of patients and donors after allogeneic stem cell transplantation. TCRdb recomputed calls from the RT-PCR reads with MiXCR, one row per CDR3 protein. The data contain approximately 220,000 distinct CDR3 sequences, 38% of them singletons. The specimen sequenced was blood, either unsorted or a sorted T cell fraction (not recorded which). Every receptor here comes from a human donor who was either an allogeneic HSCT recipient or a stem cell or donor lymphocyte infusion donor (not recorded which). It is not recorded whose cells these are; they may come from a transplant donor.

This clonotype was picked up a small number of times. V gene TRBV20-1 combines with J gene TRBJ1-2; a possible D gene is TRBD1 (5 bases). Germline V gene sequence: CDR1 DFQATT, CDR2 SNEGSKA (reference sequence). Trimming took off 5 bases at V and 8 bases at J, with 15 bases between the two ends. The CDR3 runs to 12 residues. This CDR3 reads CSAAAGSGGYTF. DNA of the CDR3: TGCAGTGCTGCCGCAGGGTCTGGGGGCTACACCTTC.

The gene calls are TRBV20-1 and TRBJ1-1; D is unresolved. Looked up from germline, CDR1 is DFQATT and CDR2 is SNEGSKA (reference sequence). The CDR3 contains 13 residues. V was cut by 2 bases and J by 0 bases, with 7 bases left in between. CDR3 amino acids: CSARRSLNTEAFF. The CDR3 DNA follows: TGCAGTGCTAGACGGAGCTTGAACACTGAAGCTTTCTTT.

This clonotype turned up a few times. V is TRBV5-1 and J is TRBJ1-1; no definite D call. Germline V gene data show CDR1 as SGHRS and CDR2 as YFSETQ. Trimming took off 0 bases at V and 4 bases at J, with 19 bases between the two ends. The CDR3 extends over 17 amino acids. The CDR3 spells CASSLDISTLWGTEAFF. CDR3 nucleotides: TGCGCCAGCAGCTTGGACATCTCAACGTTATGGGGCACTGAAGCTTTCTTT. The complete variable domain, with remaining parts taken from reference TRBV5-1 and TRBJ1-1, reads KAGVTQTPRYLIKTRGQQVTLSCSPISGHRSVSWYQQTPGQGLQFLFEYFSETQRNKGNFPGRFSGRQFSNSRSEMNVSTLELGDSALYLCASSLDISTLWGTEAFFGQGTRLTVV.

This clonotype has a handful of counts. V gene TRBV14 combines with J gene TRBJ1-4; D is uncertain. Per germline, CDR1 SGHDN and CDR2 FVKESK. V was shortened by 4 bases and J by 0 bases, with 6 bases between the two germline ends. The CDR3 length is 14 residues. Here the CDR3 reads CASSPGPTNEKLFF. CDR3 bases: TGTGCCAGCAGCCCAGGCCCAACTAATGAAAAACTGTTTTTT.

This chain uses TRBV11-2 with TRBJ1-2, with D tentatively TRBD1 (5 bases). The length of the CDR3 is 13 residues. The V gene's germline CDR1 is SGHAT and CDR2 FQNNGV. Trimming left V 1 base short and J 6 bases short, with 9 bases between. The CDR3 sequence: CASSLAQGDGYTF. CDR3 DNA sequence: TGTGCCAGCAGCTTAGCCCAGGGAGATGGCTACACCTTC. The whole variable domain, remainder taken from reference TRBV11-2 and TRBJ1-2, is EAGVAQSPRYKIIEKRQSVAFWCNPISGHATLYWYQQILGQGPKLLIQFQNNGVVDDSQLPKDRFSAERLKGVDSTLKIQPAKLEDSAVYLCASSLAQGDGYTFGSGTRLTVV.

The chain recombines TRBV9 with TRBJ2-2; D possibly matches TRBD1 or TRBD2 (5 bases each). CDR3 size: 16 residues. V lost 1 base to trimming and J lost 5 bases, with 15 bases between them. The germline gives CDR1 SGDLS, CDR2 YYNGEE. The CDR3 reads CASSVRGDLSTGELFF. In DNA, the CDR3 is TGTGCCAGCAGCGTAAGAGGGGATTTGAGTACCGGGGAGCTGTTTTTT.

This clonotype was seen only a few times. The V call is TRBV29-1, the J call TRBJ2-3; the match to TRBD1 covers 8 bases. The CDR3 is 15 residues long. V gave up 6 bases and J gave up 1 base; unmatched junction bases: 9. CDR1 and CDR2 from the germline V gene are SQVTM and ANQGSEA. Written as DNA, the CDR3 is TGCAGCGTAGGGAGGACAGGGACTCGCACAGATACGCAGTATTTT. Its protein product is CSVGRTGTRTDTQYF.

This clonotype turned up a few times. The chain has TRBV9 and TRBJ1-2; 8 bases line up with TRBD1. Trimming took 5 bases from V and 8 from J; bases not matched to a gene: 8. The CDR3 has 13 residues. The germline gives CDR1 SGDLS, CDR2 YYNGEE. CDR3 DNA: TGTGCCAGCAGAGGACAGGGCCGATCCGGCTACACCTTC. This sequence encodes CASRGQGRSGYTF.

The CDR3 reads CASSLQGMATEAFF. The CDR3 coding sequence is TGTGCCAGCAGTTTACAGGGGATGGCCACTGAAGCTTTCTTT. The chain combines TRBV12-3 or TRBV12-4 with TRBJ1-1; possibly TRBD1 for D (6 bases). The CDR3 loop spans 14 amino acids. V lost 2 bases, J lost 4 bases, and 11 bases lay in between.

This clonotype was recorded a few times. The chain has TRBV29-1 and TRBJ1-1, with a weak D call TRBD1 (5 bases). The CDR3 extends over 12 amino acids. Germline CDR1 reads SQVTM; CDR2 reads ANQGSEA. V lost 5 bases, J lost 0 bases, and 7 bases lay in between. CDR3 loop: CSVHRMNTEAFF. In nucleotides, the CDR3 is TGCAGCGTTCACAGGATGAACACTGAAGCTTTCTTT.

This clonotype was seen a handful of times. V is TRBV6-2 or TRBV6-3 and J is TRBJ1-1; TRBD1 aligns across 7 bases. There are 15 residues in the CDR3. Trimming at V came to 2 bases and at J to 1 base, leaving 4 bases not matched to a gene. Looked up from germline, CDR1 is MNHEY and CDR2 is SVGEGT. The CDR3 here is CASSYPRTGNTEAFF. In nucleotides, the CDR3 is TGTGCCAGCAGTTACCCTCGGACAGGGAACACTGAAGCTTTCTTT.

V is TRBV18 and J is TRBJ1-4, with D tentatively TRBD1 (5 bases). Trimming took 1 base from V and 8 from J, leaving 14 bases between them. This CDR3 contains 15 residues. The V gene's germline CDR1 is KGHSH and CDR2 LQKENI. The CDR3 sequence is CASSPLLDGDEKLFF. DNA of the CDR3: TGTGCCAGCTCACCACTTTTGGACGGGGACGAAAAACTGTTTTTT.

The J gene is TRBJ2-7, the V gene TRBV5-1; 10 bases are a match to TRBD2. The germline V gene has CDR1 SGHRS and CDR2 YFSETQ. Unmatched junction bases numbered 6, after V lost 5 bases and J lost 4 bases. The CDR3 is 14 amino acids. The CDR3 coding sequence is TGCGCCAGCAGTGGGCTAGCGGGGGAATACGAGCAGTACTTC. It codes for CASSGLAGEYEQYF.

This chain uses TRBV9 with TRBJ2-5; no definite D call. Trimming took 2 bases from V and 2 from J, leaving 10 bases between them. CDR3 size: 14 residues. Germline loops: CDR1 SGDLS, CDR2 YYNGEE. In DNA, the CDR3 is TGTGCCAGCAGCGTCAGTTATTTACAAGAGACCCAGTACTTC. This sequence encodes CASSVSYLQETQYF.

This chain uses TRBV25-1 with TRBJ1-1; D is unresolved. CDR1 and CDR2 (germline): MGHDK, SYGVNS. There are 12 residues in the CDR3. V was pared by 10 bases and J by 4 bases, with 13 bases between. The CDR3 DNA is TGTGCCAAGCAGAGGGCTGGCACTGAAGCTTTCTTT. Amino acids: CAKQRAGTEAFF. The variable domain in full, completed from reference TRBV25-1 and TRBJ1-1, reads EADIYQTPRYLVIGTGKKITLECSQTMGHDKMYWYQQDPGMELHLIHYSYGVNSTEKGDLSSESTVSRIRTEHFPLTLESARPSHTSQYLCAKQRAGTEAFFGQGTRLTVV.

CDR3 DNA: TGCAGTGCTACGGACCTGAACACTGAAGCTTTCTTT. It specifies CSATDLNTEAFF. This chain uses TRBV20-1 with TRBJ1-1; D ambiguous. CDR1 and CDR2 (germline): DFQATT, SNEGSKA (reference sequence). V gave up 4 bases and J gave up 0 bases, with 6 bases separating them. The CDR3 has 12 amino acids.

The CDR3 DNA reads as TGTGCCACCAGGGGGACGTCCTACAATGAGCAGTTCTTC. Protein sequence: CATRGTSYNEQFF. The chain links TRBV12-3 or TRBV12-4 to TRBJ2-1; TRBD1 agrees at 7 bases. The V segment lost 10 bases and the J segment 1 base; nucleotides outside the gene matches: 4. The CDR3 runs 13 residues.

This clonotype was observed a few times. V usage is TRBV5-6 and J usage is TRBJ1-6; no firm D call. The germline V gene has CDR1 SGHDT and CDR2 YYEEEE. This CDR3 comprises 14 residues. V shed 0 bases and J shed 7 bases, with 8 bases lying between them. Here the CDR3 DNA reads TGTGCCAGCAGCTTGGGGAGTGGCAATTCACCCCTCCACTTT. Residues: CASSLGSGNSPLHF.

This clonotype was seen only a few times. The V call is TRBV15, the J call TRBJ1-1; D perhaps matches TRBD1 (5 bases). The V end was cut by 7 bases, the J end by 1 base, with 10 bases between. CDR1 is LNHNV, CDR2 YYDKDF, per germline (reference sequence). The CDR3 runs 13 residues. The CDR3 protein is CATIAQGNTEAFF. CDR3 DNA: TGTGCCACCATCGCCCAGGGGAACACTGAAGCTTTCTTT.

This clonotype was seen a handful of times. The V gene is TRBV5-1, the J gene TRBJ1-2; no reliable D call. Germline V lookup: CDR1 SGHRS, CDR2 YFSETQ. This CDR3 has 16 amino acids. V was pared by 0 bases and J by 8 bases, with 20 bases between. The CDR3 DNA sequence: TGCGCCAGCAGCTTGGTTGGGCCAGCCGATCATCGAGGCTACACCTTC. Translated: CASSLVGPADHRGYTF.